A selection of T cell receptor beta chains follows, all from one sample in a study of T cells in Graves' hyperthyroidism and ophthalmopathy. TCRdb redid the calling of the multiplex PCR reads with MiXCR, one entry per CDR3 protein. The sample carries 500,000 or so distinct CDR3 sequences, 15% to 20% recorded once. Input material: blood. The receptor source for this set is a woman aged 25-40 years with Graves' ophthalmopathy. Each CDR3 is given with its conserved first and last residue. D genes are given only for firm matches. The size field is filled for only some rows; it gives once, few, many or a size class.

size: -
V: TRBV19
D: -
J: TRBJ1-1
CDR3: CASSRKGQLNTEAFF
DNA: TGTGCCAGTAGTCGGAAAGGACAGCTAAACACTGAAGCTTTCTTT

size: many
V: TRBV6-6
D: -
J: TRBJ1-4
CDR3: CASSYSKLAEKLFF
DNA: TGTGCCAGCAGTTACTCGAAACTAGCTGAAAAACTGTTTTTT

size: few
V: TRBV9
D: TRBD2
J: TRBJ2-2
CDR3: CASSVGDYNTGELFF
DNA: TGTGCCAGCAGCGTAGGGGACTATAACACCGGGGAGCTGTTTTTT

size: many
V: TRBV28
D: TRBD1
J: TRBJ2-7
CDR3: CASSFAGQGSYEQYF
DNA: TGTGCCAGCAGTTTTGCTGGACAGGGCTCCTACGAGCAGTACTTC

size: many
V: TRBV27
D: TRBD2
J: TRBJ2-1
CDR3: CASSPYPGLAENNEQFF
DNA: TGTGCCAGCAGTCCCTATCCGGGACTAGCCGAGAACAATGAGCAGTTCTTC

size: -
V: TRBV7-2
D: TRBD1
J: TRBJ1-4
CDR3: CASSSSGGGEKLFF
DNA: TGTGCCAGCAGCTCATCAGGGGGCGGTGAAAAACTGTTTTTT

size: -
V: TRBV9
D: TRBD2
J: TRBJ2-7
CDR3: CASSESGTTSYEQYF
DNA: TGTGCCAGCAGTGAAAGTGGGACTACCTCCTACGAGCAGTACTTC

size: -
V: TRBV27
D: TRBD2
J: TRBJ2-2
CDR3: CASSLSGRARTGELFF
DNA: TGTGCCAGCAGTCTTAGCGGGAGGGCGCGGACCGGGGAGCTGTTTTTT

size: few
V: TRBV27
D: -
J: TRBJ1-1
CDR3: CASSQAPRTEAFF
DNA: TGTGCCAGCAGTCAGGCCCCTCGCACTGAAGCTTTCTTT

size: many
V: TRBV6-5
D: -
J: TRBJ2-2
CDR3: CASSFGPNTGELFF
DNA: TGTGCCAGCAGTTTTGGACCGAACACCGGGGAGCTGTTTTTT

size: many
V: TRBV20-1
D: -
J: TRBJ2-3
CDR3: CSARDTGPASDTQYF
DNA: TGCAGTGCTAGAGATACAGGGCCTGCGTCGGATACGCAGTATTTT

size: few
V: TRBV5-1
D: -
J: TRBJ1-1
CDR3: CASSFAQGSGLKYTEAFF
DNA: TGCGCCAGCAGCTTCGCCCAGGGTTCCGGCCTGAAATACACTGAAGCTTTCTTT

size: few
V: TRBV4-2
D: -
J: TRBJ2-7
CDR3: CASSPRGSPYEQYF
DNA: TGTGCCAGCAGCCCCCGGGGATCGCCCTACGAGCAGTACTTC

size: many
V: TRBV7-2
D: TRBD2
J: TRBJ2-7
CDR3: CASSLGLAAYEQYF
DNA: TGTGCCAGCAGCTTAGGACTAGCGGCCTACGAGCAGTACTTC

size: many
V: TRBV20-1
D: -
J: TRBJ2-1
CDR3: CSARLGQFF
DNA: TGCAGTGCTCGGCTGGGGCAGTTCTTC

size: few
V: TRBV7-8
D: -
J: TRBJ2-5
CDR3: CASSPMLRLGGTRTQYF
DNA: TGTGCCAGCAGCCCGATGCTCCGTCTAGGGGGGACGCGGACCCAGTACTTC

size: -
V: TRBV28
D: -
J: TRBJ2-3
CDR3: CASGEEGTTDTQYF
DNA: TGTGCCAGCGGTGAGGAGGGAACCACAGATACGCAGTATTTT

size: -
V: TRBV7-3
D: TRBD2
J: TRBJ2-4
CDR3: CASSERGLAGSKNIQYF
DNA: TGTGCCAGCAGCGAACGCGGACTAGCGGGGAGCAAAAACATTCAGTACTTC

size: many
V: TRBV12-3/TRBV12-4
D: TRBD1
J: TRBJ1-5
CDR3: CASSQGRQGMSNQPQHF
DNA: TGTGCCAGCAGTCAGGGTAGACAGGGAATGAGCAATCAGCCCCAGCATTTT

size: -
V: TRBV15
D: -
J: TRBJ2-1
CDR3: CATRGTYNEQFF
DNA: TGTGCCACGAGGGGGACCTACAATGAGCAGTTCTTC

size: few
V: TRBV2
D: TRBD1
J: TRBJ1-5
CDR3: CASSEGTGRSGPQHF
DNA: TGTGCCAGCAGTGAAGGGACAGGGAGGTCTGGGCCCCAGCATTTT

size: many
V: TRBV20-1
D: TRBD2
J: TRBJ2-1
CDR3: CSAARREGENEQFF
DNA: TGCAGTGCCGCCAGGCGGGAGGGCGAGAATGAGCAGTTCTTC

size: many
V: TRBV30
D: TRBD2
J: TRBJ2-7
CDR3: CAWSDLSGRSYEQYF
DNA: TGTGCCTGGAGTGACCTTAGCGGGAGGTCCTACGAGCAGTACTTC

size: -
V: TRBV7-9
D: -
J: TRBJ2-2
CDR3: CASSWPGVGANTGELFF
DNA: TGTGCCAGCAGCTGGCCGGGGGTAGGGGCGAACACCGGGGAGCTGTTTTTT

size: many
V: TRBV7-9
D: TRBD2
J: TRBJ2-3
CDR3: CASSLLSGGTDTQYF
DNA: TGTGCCAGCAGCTTATTGAGCGGGGGCACAGATACGCAGTATTTT

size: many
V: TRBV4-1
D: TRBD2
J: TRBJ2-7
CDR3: CASSQPSGSRRFYEQYF
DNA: TGCGCCAGCAGCCAACCTAGCGGGAGCCGGAGATTCTACGAGCAGTACTTC

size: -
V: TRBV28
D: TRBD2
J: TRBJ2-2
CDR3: CASSQLAGGMNTGELFF
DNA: TGTGCCAGCAGCCAACTAGCGGGCGGAATGAACACCGGGGAGCTGTTTTTT

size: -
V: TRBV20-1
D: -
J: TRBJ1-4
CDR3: CSARDSSDFEKLFF
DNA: TGCAGTGCTAGAGATTCGTCGGATTTCGAAAAACTGTTTTTT

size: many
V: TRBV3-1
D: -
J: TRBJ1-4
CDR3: CASSQDFVDRFNEKLFF
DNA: TGTGCCAGCAGCCAAGATTTTGTGGACCGTTTTAATGAAAAACTGTTTTTT

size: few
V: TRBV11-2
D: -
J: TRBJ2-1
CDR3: CASRNQEGLYNEQFF
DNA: TGTGCCAGCAGGAACCAAGAGGGGTTATACAATGAGCAGTTCTTC

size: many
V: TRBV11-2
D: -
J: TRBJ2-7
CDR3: CASRLGQSYEQYF
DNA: TGTGCCAGCAGATTAGGACAGTCCTACGAGCAGTACTTC

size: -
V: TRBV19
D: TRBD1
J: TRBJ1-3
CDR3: CATNGRTGAGNTIYF
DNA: TGTGCCACCAATGGCAGGACAGGCGCCGGAAACACCATATATTTT

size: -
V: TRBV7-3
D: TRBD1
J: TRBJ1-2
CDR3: CASSSDRSYGHTF
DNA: TGTGCCAGCAGCTCGGACAGGTCTTATGGCCACACCTTC

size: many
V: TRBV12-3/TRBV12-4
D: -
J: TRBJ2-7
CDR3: CASSSVGGGVANLLYYEQYF
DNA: TGTGCCAGCAGTTCGGTAGGGGGCGGGGTGGCCAATCTGCTGTACTACGAGCAGTACTTC

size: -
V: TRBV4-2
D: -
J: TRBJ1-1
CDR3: CASSQHPEGDTEAFF
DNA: TGTGCCAGCAGCCAACACCCAGAAGGGGACACTGAAGCTTTCTTT

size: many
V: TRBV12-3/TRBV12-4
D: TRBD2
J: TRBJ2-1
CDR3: CASTPLAGGQFF
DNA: TGTGCCAGCACTCCTCTAGCGGGGGGGCAGTTCTTC

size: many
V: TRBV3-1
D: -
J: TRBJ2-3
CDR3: CASSQARLQTTQYF
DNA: TGTGCCAGCAGCCAAGCGCGACTACAGACTACGCAGTATTTT

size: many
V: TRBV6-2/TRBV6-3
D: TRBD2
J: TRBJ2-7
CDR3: CASSYSEAGEEQYF
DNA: TGTGCCAGCAGTTACTCGGAGGCGGGAGAGGAGCAGTACTTC

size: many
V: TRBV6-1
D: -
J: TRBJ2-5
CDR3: CASSVASAMGETQYF
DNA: TGTGCCAGCAGTGTTGCTAGCGCCATGGGGGAGACCCAGTACTTC

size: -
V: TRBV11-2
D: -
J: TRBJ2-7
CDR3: CASSATGLYEQYF
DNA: TGTGCCAGCAGTGCAACAGGCCTCTACGAGCAGTACTTC

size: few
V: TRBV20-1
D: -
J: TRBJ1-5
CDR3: CSALGAGLNQPQHF
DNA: TGCAGTGCCTTGGGGGCAGGGCTGAACCAGCCCCAGCATTTT

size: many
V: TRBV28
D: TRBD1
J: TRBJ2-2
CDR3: CASSSGTEDTGELFF
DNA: TGTGCCAGCAGTTCGGGGACAGAGGACACCGGGGAGCTGTTTTTT

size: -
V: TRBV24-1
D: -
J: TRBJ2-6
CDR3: CATSDHYRGGGSGANVLTF
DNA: TGTGCCACCAGTGATCACTACAGGGGAGGGGGCTCTGGGGCCAACGTCCTGACTTTC

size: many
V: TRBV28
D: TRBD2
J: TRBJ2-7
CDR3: CASSPTSGGIYEQYF
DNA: TGTGCCAGCAGTCCGACTAGCGGGGGGATCTACGAGCAGTACTTC

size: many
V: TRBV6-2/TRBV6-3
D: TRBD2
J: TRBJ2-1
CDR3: CASSYGAGEPYNEQFF
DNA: TGTGCCAGCAGTTACGGAGCGGGAGAGCCATACAATGAGCAGTTCTTC

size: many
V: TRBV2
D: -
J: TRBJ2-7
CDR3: CASSENTGIFYEQYF
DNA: TGTGCCAGCAGTGAAAACACAGGGATCTTTTACGAGCAGTACTTC

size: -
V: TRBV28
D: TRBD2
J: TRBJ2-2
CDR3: CASSPRGRAQNTGELFF
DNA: TGTGCCAGCAGCCCCCGCGGGAGGGCCCAGAACACCGGGGAGCTGTTTTTT

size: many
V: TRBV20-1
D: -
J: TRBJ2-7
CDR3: CSAGHNYEQYF
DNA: TGCAGTGCCGGACACAACTACGAGCAGTACTTC